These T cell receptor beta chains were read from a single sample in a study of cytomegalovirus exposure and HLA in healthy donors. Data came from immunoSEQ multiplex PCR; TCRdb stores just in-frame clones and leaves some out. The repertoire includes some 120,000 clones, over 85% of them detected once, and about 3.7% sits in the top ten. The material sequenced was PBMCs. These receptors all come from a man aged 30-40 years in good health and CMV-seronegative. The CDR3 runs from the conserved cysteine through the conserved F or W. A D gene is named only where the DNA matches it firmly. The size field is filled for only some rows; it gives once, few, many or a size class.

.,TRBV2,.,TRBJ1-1,TGTGCCAGCAGTGACCCCGGGACAACGAACACTGAAGCTTTCTTT,CASSDPGTTNTEAFF
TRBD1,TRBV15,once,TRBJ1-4,TGTGCCACCAGCACCCGGGACAGCCACAATGAAAAACTGTTTTTT,CATSTRDSHNEKLFF
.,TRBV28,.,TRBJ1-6,TGTGCCAGCAGTACCCCACGTAGGGAGTCGTTATGGTCACCCCTCCACTTT,CASSTPRRESLWSPLHF
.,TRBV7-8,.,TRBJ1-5,TGTGCCAGCAGCGCAACAGGGAATAGCAATCAGCCCCAGCATTTT,CASSATGNSNQPQHF
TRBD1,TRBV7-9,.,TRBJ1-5,TGTGCCAGCAGCCTGGGGACAGCTTACAATCAGCCCCAGCATTTT,CASSLGTAYNQPQHF
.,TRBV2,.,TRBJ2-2,TGTGCCAGCAGTGAAGGTAGCGTCACCGGGGAGCTGTTTTTT,CASSEGSVTGELFF
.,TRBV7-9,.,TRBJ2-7,TGTGCCAGCAGCTTAGGAGCCAACTACGAGCAGTACTTC,CASSLGANYEQYF
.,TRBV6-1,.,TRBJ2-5,TGTGCCAGTCGGGGGATGAAGACCCAGTACTTC,CASRGMKTQYF
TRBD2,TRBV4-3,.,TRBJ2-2,TGCGCCAGCAGCCAAGATATCCCAGCGGGGGGCACCGGGGAGCTGTTTTTT,CASSQDIPAGGTGELFF
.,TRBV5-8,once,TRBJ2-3,TGTGCCAGCAGGTGGGTCAGCGCAGATACGCAGTATTTT,CASRWVSADTQYF
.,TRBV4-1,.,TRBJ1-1,TGCGCCAGCAGCCAAGGATTTAACAGAATAGAGACTGAAGCTTTCTTT,CASSQGFNRIETEAFF
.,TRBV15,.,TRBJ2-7,TGTGCCACCAGCAGAGATGTTGAGAGAGTCTCCTACGAGCAGTACTTC,CATSRDVERVSYEQYF
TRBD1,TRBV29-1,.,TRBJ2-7,TGCAGCGTCATCGACAGGGGGCGAGAGTACGAGCAGTACTTC,CSVIDRGREYEQYF
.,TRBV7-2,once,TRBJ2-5,TGTGCCAGCAGCTTATTCCGGGGACAAGAGACCCAGTACTTC,CASSLFRGQETQYF
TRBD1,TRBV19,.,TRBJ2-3,TGTGCCAGTAGTATGGGACAGCCCACAGATACGCAGTATTTT,CASSMGQPTDTQYF
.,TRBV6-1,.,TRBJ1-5,TGTGCCAGCAGTGGGTACGGGGGGGGCAATCAGCCCCAGCATTTT,CASSGYGGGNQPQHF
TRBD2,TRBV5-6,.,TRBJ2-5,TGTGCCAGCAGCTTGGCCCTAGCGGAAGAGACCCAGTACTTC,CASSLALAEETQYF
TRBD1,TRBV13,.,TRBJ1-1,TGTGCCAGCAGCTTAGCAGGGGGCGGAAACACTGAAGCTTTCTTT,CASSLAGGGNTEAFF
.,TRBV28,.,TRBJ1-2,TGTGCCAGCAGCCCGGGGTTCTATGGCTACACCTTC,CASSPGFYGYTF
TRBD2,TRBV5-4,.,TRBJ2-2,TGTGCCAGCAGCTCGGGACTAGCGGGGGCTCGGGGGACCGGGGAGCTGTTTTTT,CASSSGLAGARGTGELFF
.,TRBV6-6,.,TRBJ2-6,TGTGCCAGCCTTCGCTCTGGGGCCAACGTCCTGACTTTC,CASLRSGANVLTF
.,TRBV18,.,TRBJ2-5,TGTGCCAGCTCACCCAACAGGGACCAAGAGACCCAGTACTTC,CASSPNRDQETQYF
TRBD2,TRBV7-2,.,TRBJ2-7,TGTGCCAGCAGCTTAAAAGGAGGGACTAGCGGAGGCTACGAGCAGTACTTC,CASSLKGGTSGGYEQYF
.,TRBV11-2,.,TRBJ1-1,TGTGCCAGCAGCTCCGGCCCAGGCCGGCACACTGAAGCTTTCTTT,CASSSGPGRHTEAFF
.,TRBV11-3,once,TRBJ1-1,TGTGCCAGCAGCGCTGGGGGGGGAGCCACTGAAGCTTTCTTT,CASSAGGGATEAFF
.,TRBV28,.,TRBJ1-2,TGTGCCAGCAGCCGACAGGCCCGGGGCTACACCTTC,CASSRQARGYTF
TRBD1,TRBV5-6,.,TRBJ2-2,TGTGCCAGCAGCTCACTCGGACAGGGGGCGCCCGGGGAGCTGTTTTTT,CASSSLGQGAPGELFF
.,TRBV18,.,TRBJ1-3,TGTGCCAGCTCACCACCAAGGGGCATCGCAGCGGGAAACACCATATATTTT,CASSPPRGIAAGNTIYF
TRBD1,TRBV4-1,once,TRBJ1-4,TGCGCCAGCAGCAGGACAGGAGAGGTCGAAAAACTGTTTTTT,CASSRTGEVEKLFF